Described below is a single T cell receptor (beta chain) sequence and its context. As yet, its antigen is unknown. This specimen comes from a study of PD-1 blockade in mismatch repair-deficient tumors. Study overall: Patients had 12 mismatch repair-deficient cancer types, all previously treated and progressing.

The time point denotes: roughly ten-day in vitro stimulation with candidate neoantigen peptide 6. The TCR-sequenced patients were a few responders to pembrolizumab. Cells were stimulated 10 days with each of several ELISpot-reactive neoantigens. Study-wide results and caveats: Rapid post-treatment expansion, then contraction, generally preceding radiologic response, marked tumor-resident clones.

Sequenced by immunoSEQ multiplex PCR; TCRdb stores in-frame clones only, minus some. The sample lists about 14,000 clones; about 86% were seen once. Here the sequenced sample was cells cultured in vitro, taken from a patient treated with pembrolizumab. The clonotype comes from an adult with mismatch repair-deficient cancer.

The CDR3, as DNA: TGTGCCTGGAGTGAACCAAGGACGGCTTTCTTT. Amino acid sequence: CAWSEPRTAFF. The V call is TRBV30, the J call TRBJ1-1; D gene ambiguous. This CDR3 comprises 11 residues. Germline CDR1 GTSNPN, CDR2 SVGIG (reference sequence). V lost 1 base and J 11 bases, leaving 11 bases between the germline ends.